This TCR beta chain was sequenced for a study of shared clonotypes between healthy human individuals (dated by TCRdb to about 2020). Regarding the study in general: A few men and two women, aged 18 to 49 years, made up the cohort. Each donor's leukapheresis produced roughly between roughly 0.85 and 10 billion PBMCs. Different laboratories and diverse techniques were used to prepare libraries and sequence TCR repertoires, to increase sequencing depth and limit assay-specific biases. For each donor, CD4 naive and CD4 memory were each run on three plates, CD8 naive on two plates, and CD8 memory on one plate. Blood TCR repertoires of about five healthy adults were deeply sequenced to estimate repertoire size and the extent of clonotype sharing between individuals. Here is what the overall study found, with its caveats: Incomplete sequencing was indicated by rarefaction of sorted-subset datasets, despite the large sequencing depth. Compared with non-shared clonotypes, the clonotypes found in all four sorted-subset donors had higher generation probabilities. Pairwise subsampling led to the expectation that sequencing depth would affect the degree of clonotype sharing among donors. Sampling was limited to blood, and TCR repertoires in tissue likely differ from TCR repertoires in blood. Across four donors, roughly 5.4% of naive CD4, 3.5% of naive CD8, roughly 2.2% of memory CD4, and over 0.35% of memory CD8 clonotypes were shared. Naive subsets generally had larger estimated clonotype richness than memory subsets. The small number of donors limited the genetic and exposure-history diversity represented.

Using the deep immunoSEQ assay, TCR CDR3 regions were amplified from genomic DNA by multiplex PCR. Extracted genomic DNA from each cell subset was distributed evenly across all wells of several immunoSEQ 96-well plates, and each plate was treated as a replicate. For sorted subsets, each replicate PCR was loaded with approximately 0.2 ug genomic DNA, equivalent to some 27,000 T cell genomes. The purified libraries were quantified using a Qubit 3.0 fluorometer, sized with a Bioanalyzer 2100, and then quantified again using the KAPA Library Quantification kit. Every immunoSEQ 96-well plate was sequenced on a dedicated single-read 150-cycle Illumina NextSeq 550 flow cell. Per the authors' processing: Because the immunoSEQ output included only junctional sequences and no quality scores, the filtering could not be the same as the filtering used for full-length reads. Sequences were annotated with PyIR, a Python wrapper for IgBLAST v1.9, using IMGT germline references to assign V/J genes and CDR3. Reads with weak V/J assignments (E-value above 1e-6), missing CDR3, stop codons, out-of-frame junctions, or ambiguous translated residues were removed. V3J clonotypes were defined as sequences sharing an identical inferred V gene, J gene, and CDR3 amino acid sequence. To compute the percentage overlap between repertoires, the number of shared unique clonotypes was divided by the size of the smaller repertoire. Richness of each repertoire was evaluated using RTK rarefaction, the Chao1 estimator, and Recon v2.1 estimates of unobserved clonotypes. Generation probabilities for all TCRbeta clonotypes obtained by the gDNA method from a few donors were computed using OLGA. This is the immuneACCESS table as TCRdb keeps it, with only in-frame sequences that have V and J called. A part of the clones is gone; compared with another copy, unresolved V genes explain less than half, and the rest is unexplained. That table gives V, J and clone size, and the DNA gave D and trimming. The sample data list about 2.2 million clones, and roughly 95% of these were observed just once. The top ten clonotypes cover more than 1.5% of the sample.

Taken from cysteine to phenylalanine, the CDR3 has 13 residues. Solely the CDR3 DNA is kept, with 39 bases framed from the first base. The germline V gene (reference sequence) gives CDR1 as MNHEY and CDR2 as SMNVEV. V was cut back by 6 bases and J by 1 base, leaving a gap of 9 bases between them. Comments on this clone: Its antigen is still unknown. No much larger clone is present one base from it, and per-base qualities are unavailable. The same CDR3 arises from other DNA sequences in this sample as well.

CD8 naive samples were obtained by positive selection for CCR7 among CD45RO-negative cells, yielding a CD45RA+CCR7+ population from which TemRA cells were excluded. The donors were healthy, HIV-negative adults with no recently reported acute infections or vaccinations. Only Caucasian adults living in Nashville, Tennessee, USA were represented among the donors. Blood was obtained by leukapheresis, after which PBMCs were separated by Ficoll-Histopaque density gradient centrifugation and cryopreserved in liquid nitrogen vapor phase. Analytical flow cytometry was used to check the purity and quantity of each magnetically sorted T cell population. From each sorted fraction, genomic DNA was isolated and quantified by UV absorbance on a Nanodrop 2000c.

The sample consisted of naive CD8+ T cells from PBMCs. This sample's cell subset or site label indicates: CD45RA+CCR7+. Rearrangement joined TRBV27 to TRBJ1-1, with the D gene uncertain. The source of this sequence is a man aged 18 to 29 in good health. Some clones in this sample may be carry-over from other donors' samples. CDR3 loop: CASRERGNTEAFF. DNA sequence: TGTGCCAGCAGAGAACGGGGGAACACTGAAGCTTTCTTT.